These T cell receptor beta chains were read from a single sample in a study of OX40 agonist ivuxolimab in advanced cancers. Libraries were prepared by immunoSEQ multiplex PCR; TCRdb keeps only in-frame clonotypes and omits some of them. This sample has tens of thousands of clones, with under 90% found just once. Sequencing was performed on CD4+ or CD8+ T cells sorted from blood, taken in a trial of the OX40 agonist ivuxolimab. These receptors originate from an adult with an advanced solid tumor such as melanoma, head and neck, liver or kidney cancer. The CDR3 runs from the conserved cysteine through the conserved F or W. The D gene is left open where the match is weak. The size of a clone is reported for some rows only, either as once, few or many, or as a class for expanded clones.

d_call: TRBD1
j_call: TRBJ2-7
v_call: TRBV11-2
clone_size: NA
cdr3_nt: TGTGCCAGCAGCCCGCCGGGCAGGGGGCAAAGGCAGTACTTC
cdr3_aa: CASSPPGRGQRQYF

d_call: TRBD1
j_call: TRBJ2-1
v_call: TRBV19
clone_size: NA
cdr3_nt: TGTGCCAGTAGGTTACAGGGGGCTAACTACAATGAGCAGTTCTTC
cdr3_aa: CASRLQGANYNEQFF

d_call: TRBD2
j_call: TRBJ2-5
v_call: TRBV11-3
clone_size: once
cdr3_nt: TGTGCCAGCAGCTCTTCTAGCGGGGGGGCTGGGGAGACCCAGTACTTC
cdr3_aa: CASSSSSGGAGETQYF

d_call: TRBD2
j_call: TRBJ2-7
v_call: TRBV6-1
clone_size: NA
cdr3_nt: TGTGCCAGCAGTGTGGAGGCGGGGGGGAGGTACGAGCAGTACTTC
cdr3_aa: CASSVEAGGRYEQYF

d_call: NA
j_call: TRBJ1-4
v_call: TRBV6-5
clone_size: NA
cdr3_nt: TGTGCCAGCAGTTACCGTATAGGGGAAAAACTGTTTTTT
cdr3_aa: CASSYRIGEKLFF

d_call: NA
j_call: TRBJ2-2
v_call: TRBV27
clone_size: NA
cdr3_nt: TGTGCCAGCAGCCCCGGACAGACGAACACCGGGGAGCTGTTTTTT
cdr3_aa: CASSPGQTNTGELFF

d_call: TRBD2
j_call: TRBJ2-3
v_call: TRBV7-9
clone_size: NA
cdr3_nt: TGCCTTAGCGGGAGGAGGGCAGATACGCAGTATTTT
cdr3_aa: CLSGRRADTQYF

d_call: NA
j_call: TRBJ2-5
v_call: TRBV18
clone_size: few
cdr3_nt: TGTGCCAGCTCACCCCAGGCCTCCCGAGAGACCCAGTACTTC
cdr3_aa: CASSPQASRETQYF

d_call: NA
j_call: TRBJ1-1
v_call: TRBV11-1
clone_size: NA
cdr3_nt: TGTGCCAGCAGCTTATCTACGGGCGTCCGCACTGAAGCTTTCTTT
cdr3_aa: CASSLSTGVRTEAFF

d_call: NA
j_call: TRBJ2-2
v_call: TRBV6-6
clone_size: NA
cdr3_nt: TGTGCCAGCAGTTACGCCGTGGGGCTGAACACCGGGGAGCTGTTTTTT
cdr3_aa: CASSYAVGLNTGELFF

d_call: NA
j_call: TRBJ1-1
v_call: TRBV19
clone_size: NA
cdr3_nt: TGTGCCAGTAGTATAAGGACAGTCACTGAAGCTTTCTTT
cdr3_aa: CASSIRTVTEAFF

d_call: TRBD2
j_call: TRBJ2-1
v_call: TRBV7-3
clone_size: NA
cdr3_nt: TGTGCCAGCAGCAGTAGCGGGAGGGCGGGCGGTGAGCAGTTCTTC
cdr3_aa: CASSSSGRAGGEQFF

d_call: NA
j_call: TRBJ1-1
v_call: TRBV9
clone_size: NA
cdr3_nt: TGTGCCAGCAGCCCCGAAGGCAGGGTGAACACTGAAGCTTTCTTT
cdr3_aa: CASSPEGRVNTEAFF

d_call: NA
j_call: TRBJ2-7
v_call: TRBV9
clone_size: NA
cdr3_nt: TGTGCCAGCAGCGTAGGTGGGGACGGGGGTGAGCAGTACTTC
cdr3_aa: CASSVGGDGGEQYF

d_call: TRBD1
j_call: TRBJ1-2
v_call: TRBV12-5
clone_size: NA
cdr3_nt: TGTGCTAGTGGTTTGATCCCCGGGACAGGGGGCGAGTCCCCACAGGATGGCTACACCTTC
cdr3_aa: CASGLIPGTGGESPQDGYTF

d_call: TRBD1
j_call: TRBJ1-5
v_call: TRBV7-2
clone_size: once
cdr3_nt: TGTGCCAGCAGCTTCCCAGGGGGTCAGCCCCAGCATTTT
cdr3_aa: CASSFPGGQPQHF

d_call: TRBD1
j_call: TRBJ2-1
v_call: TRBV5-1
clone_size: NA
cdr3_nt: TGCGCCAGCACTGACGGGACAGGGGGGAGTGAGCAGTTCTTC
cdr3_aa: CASTDGTGGSEQFF

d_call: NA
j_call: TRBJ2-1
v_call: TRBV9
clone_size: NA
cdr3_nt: TGTGCCAGCAGCGTAGTTGGGGGAGTGGAGGGTGAGCAGTTCTTC
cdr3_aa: CASSVVGGVEGEQFF

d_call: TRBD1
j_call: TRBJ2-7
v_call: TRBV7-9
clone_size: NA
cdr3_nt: TGTGCCAGCAGCTTCGGACAGGGGGCGCGTTTTGACGAGCAGTACTTC
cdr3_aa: CASSFGQGARFDEQYF

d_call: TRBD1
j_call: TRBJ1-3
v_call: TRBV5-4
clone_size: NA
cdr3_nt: TGTGCCAGCAGCAAACAGGGGGCGGACACCATATATTTT
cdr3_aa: CASSKQGADTIYF